Reported below is one T cell receptor beta chain. What it recognizes is unknown. This sample was taken from a study of vaccination and CD4 T cells after COVID-19. Study at large: Nasal swab PCR identified SARS-CoV-2 in the convalescent patients, of whom several were mild and one severe.

Cultured CD4+ T cell DNA was sequenced using the Oncomine TCR Beta short-read assay. Researchers extracted genomic DNA from CD4+ T cells that had been cultured. Via MiXCR, TCRdb re-called the PCR reads, giving one row per CDR3 protein. The sample records about 14,000 distinct CDR3 sequences, about 30% being singletons. The treatment denotes: roughly nine-day PBMC culture with coronavirus spike peptide pools or control peptides (ViraFEST assay). Fresh IL-2 medium was used to replace half of the medium on days 3 and 7. The CDR3 totals 12 residues. Germline assignment: CDR1 SGHVS and CDR2 FQNEAQ. V gave up 8 bases and J gave up 2 bases, with 10 bases separating them.

Sequencing was performed on cultured CD4+ T cells from blood. The sequence derives from a human donor with COVID-19. V gene TRBV7-8 combines with J gene TRBJ2-7; no clear D. CDR3 region: CASSQKPYEQYF. Here the CDR3 DNA reads TGTGCCAGCTCGCAAAAACCCTACGAGCAGTACTTC.